This T cell receptor beta chain comes out of a study of T cells in Graves' hyperthyroidism and ophthalmopathy. This clonotype was observed a few times. Its antigen remains unknown. Individuals with ophthalmopathy presented a Clinical Activity Score of at least 3, a NOSPECS grade of at least 4 and a duration under 3 months. From less than 13 ml of fresh peripheral blood, PBMCs were isolated. RNA transcripts provided the source from which TCR beta CDR3 regions were amplified. First-round RT-PCR targeting the TCR CDR3 was performed with the HTBI primer set. TCRdb fed the multiplex PCR reads into MiXCR, producing one record per CDR3 protein. Among around 490,000 distinct CDR3 sequences, about 20% were seen once, and the ten largest hold roughly 47%. Points from the study as a whole: Separation of ophthalmopathy from stable hyperthyroidism was achieved by a 13 V-J model.

With 3 bases clipped from V and 2 bases from J, the junction kept 11 bases outside the gene matches. Germline-derived CDR1 and CDR2 are LNHDA and SQIVND (reference sequence). CDR3 size: 18 residues. The sample taken for sequencing was blood. The chain couples TRBV19 to TRBJ1-5; TRBD1 matches at 9 bases. This clonotype was obtained from a man aged 35-49 years with Graves' ophthalmopathy. The CDR3 DNA is TGTGCCAGTAGTATCCTTACAGGGGGCCGGTATGGCAATCAGCCCCAGCATTTT. This encodes CASSILTGGRYGNQPQHF.